These 12 T cell receptor beta chains were all obtained from the same sample, sequenced in a study of sequential checkpoint blockade in melanoma. Clones were sequenced by immunoSEQ multiplex PCR, and TCRdb holds only the in-frame ones, with some missing. The sample lists about 20,000 clones; 72% were seen once. Treatment in this sample: randomized to nivolumab then ipilimumab (arm A) or the reverse (arm B). The specimen comprised CD8+ T cells sorted from blood (inferred from file names), sampled from a patient given nivolumab and ipilimumab in sequence. The receptors originated from a human donor with melanoma.

The rearrangement joins TRBV5-6 to TRBJ2-7; D might be TRBD1 (6 bases). The CDR3 runs 15 residues. The germline gives CDR1 SGHDT, CDR2 YYEEEE. Deletions cut 4 bases from V and 0 bases from J, with 14 bases between. DNA for the CDR3: TGTGCCAGCAGCATTGGACAGACGAGCTCCTACGAGCAGTACTTC. Residues: CASSIGQTSSYEQYF. Complete variable domain (other parts from reference TRBV5-6 and TRBJ2-7): DAGVTQSPTHLIKTRGQQVTLRCSPKSGHDTVSWYQQALGQGPQFIFQYYEEEERQRGNFPDRFSGHQFPNYSSELNVNALLLGDSALYLCASSIGQTSSYEQYFGPGTRLTVT.

The chain couples TRBV5-5 to TRBJ1-5; no firm D call. Trimming removed 0 bases from V and 0 bases from J, with 7 bases in between. The V gene's germline CDR1 is SGHKS and CDR2 YYEKEE (reference sequence). The CDR3 extends over 15 amino acids. The CDR3, as DNA: TGTGCCAGCAGCTTGGGGCAGATTAGCAATCAGCCCCAGCATTTT. Residues: CASSLGQISNQPQHF.

V gene TRBV27 combines with J gene TRBJ1-2, with D possibly being TRBD1 (6 bases). CDR3 size: 13 residues. Trimming pared 5 bases from V and 5 bases from J, leaving 12 bases between. Germline V gene sequence: CDR1 MNHEY, CDR2 SMNVEV (reference sequence). DNA for the CDR3: TGTGCCAGCAGTCCACAGGGTCGGTATGGCTACACCTTC. This gives the protein CASSPQGRYGYTF.

This clone was detected a few times. The chain carries TRBV28 and TRBJ2-7; 9 bases map to TRBD1. The trim removed 8 bases at V and 5 bases at J, leaving 4 bases unmatched. The germline gives CDR1 MDHEN, CDR2 SYDVKM. CDR3 size: 12 residues. DNA for the CDR3: TGTGCCAGCGACAGGGGGGCCCACGAGCAGTACTTC. Amino acids: CASDRGAHEQYF.

The chain couples TRBV9 to TRBJ2-7, with D perhaps matching TRBD2 (5 bases). Trimming left V 4 bases short and J 0 bases short, with 14 bases between. Germline-derived CDR1 and CDR2 are SGDLS and YYNGEE. This CDR3 comprises 15 residues. In nucleotides, the CDR3 is TGTGCCAGCAGCCCACCGGGGAAGAGCTCCTACGAGCAGTACTTC. Translating it yields CASSPPGKSSYEQYF. Combining the CDR3 with reference TRBV9 and TRBJ2-7 gives the whole variable domain DSGVTQTPKHLITATGQRVTLRCSPRSGDLSVYWYQQSLDQGLQFLIQYYNGEERAKGNILERFSAQQFPDLHSELNLSSLELGDSALYFCASSPPGKSSYEQYFGPGTRLTVT.

The chain has TRBV19 and TRBJ2-7; TRBD1 agrees at 7 bases. Germline V gene lookup returns CDR1 LNHDA and CDR2 SQIVND (reference sequence). Trimming took 4 bases from V and 0 from J; bases not matched to a gene: 9. The CDR3 is made up of 16 amino acids. The CDR3 region has the DNA TGTGCCAGTAGTACGGACAGGACGACGAGCTCCTACGAGCAGTACTTC. It translates to CASSTDRTTSSYEQYF.

V gene TRBV5-6 combines with J gene TRBJ2-7; TRBD2 matches at 10 bases. Per germline, CDR1 SGHDT and CDR2 YYEEEE. V was pared by 2 bases and J by 0 bases, with 8 bases of the junction left unmatched. The CDR3 loop spans 17 amino acids. Here the CDR3 DNA reads TGTGCCAGCAGCTTACGACTAGCGGGTCAGAGCTCCTACGAGCAGTACTTC. Protein: CASSLRLAGQSSYEQYF.

Here the CDR3 reads CASSLSDRGPSEAFF. In nucleotides, the CDR3 is TGTGCCAGCAGCTTATCCGACAGGGGCCCCTCCGAAGCTTTCTTT. This rearrangement joins TRBV11-3 to TRBJ1-1, with 8 bases that match TRBD1. After removal of 2 bases from V and 8 bases from J, the junction contained 10 bases not matched to a gene. CDR3 length: 15 residues. Germline CDR1 reads SGHNT; CDR2 reads YENEEA.

The rearrangement uses TRBV7-9 and TRBJ2-5; D gene uncertain. This CDR3 spans 15 amino acids. Germline V gene lookup returns CDR1 SEHNR and CDR2 FQNEAQ (reference sequence). The V gene lost 5 bases and the J gene lost 2 bases, with 15 bases spanning the gap. CDR3 sequence (DNA): TGTGCCAGCAGCGTGCAGATAAAGTTTCAAGAGACCCAGTACTTC. It translates to CASSVQIKFQETQYF.

The rearrangement links TRBV7-8 to TRBJ2-7; 7 nucleotides agree with TRBD1. Losses at the gene ends were 1 base for V and 4 bases for J; bases not matched to a gene: 4. CDR3 length: 14 residues. From germline, CDR1 is SGHVS and CDR2 FQNEAQ. CDR3 DNA sequence: TGTGCCAGCAGCTTAGACAGGGGAAGGTACGAGCAGTACTTC. This codes for CASSLDRGRYEQYF.

The chain combines TRBV7-9 with TRBJ1-2; the D gene is possibly TRBD1 (6 bases). The CDR3 covers 16 residues. CDR1 SEHNR and CDR2 FQNEAQ come from the germline V gene (reference sequence). The V and J ends lost 5 bases and 8 bases respectively, with 24 bases between them. In nucleotides, the CDR3 is TGTGCCAGCAGCCCCCCCCCACAGGGCCTATTTGGGGGCTACACCTTC. Amino acid sequence: CASSPPPQGLFGGYTF.

The chain combines TRBV5-1 with TRBJ2-3, with TRBD2 matching 16 bases. Germline V gene data show CDR1 as SGHRS and CDR2 as YFSETQ. The CDR3 sequence is 17 residues long. J lost 6 bases, V lost 4 bases, and 8 bases had no gene match. The CDR3 loop is CASSPTGTSGGGDTQYF. The DNA for the CDR3 is TGCGCCAGCAGCCCGACCGGGACTAGCGGGGGGGGCGATACGCAGTATTTT.